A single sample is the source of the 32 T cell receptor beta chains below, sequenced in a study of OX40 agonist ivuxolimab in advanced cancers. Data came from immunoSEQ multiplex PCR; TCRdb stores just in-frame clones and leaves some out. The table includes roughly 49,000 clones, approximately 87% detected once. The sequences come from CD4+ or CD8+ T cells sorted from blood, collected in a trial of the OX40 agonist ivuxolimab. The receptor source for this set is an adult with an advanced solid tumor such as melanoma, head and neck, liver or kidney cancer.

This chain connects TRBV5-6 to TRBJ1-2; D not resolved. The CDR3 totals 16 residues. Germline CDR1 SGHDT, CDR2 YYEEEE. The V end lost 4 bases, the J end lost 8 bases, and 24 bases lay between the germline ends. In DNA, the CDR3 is TGTGCCAGCAGCCGAGGTGGCGGATTAAGGTCTCGGGGCTACACCTTC. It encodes CASSRGGGLRSRGYTF.

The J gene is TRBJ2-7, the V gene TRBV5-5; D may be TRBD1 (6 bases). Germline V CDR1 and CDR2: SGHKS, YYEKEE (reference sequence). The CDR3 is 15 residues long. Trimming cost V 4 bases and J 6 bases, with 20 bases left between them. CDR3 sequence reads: CASSVAFYRASEQYF. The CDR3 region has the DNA TGTGCCAGCAGCGTCGCATTTTACAGGGCCAGCGAGCAGTACTTC.

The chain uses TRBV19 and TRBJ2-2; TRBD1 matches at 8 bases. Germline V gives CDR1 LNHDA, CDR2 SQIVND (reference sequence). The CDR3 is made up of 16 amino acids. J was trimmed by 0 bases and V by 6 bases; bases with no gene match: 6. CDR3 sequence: CASRLPGGANTGELFF. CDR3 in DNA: TGTGCCAGTAGATTGCCAGGGGGCGCGAACACCGGGGAGCTGTTTTTT.

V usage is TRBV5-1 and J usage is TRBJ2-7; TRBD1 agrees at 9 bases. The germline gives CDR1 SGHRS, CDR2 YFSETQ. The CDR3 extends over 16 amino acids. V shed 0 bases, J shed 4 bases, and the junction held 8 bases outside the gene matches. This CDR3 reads CASSLEPGTGMYEQYF. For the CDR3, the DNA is TGCGCCAGCAGCTTGGAGCCCGGGACAGGGATGTACGAGCAGTACTTC.

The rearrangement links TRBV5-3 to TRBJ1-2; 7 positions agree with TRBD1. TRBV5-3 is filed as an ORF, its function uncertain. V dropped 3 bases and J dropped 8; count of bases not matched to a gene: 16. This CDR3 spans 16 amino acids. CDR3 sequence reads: CARSSAGQGVMEGYTF. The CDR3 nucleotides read TGTGCCAGAAGCTCCGCTGGGCAGGGGGTAATGGAAGGCTACACCTTC.

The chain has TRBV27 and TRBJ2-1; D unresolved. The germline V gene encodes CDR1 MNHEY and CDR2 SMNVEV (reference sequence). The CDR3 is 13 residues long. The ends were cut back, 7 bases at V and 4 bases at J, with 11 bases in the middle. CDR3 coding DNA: TGTGCCAGCAACAGACCAGGTTACAATGAGCAGTTCTTC. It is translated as CASNRPGYNEQFF.

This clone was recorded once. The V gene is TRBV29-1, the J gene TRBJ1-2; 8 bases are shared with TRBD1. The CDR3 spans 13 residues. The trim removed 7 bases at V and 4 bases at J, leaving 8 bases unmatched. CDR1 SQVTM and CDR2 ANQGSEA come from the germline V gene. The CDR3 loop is CSASQGAGYGYTF. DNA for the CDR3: TGCAGCGCATCGCAGGGGGCGGGCTATGGCTACACCTTC.

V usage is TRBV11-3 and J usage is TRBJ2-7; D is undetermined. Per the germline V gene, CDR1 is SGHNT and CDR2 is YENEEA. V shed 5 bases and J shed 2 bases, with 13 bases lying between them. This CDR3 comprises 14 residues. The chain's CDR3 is CASSLLAETYEQYF. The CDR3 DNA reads TGTGCCAGCAGCCTCCTGGCGGAGACCTACGAGCAGTACTTC.

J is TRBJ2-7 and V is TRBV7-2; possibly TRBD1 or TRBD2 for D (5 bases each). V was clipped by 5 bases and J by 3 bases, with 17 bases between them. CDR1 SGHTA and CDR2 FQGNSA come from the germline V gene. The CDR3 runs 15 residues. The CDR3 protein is CASSAPPGRSYEQYF. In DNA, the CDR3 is TGTGCCAGCAGCGCGCCGCCGGGACGGAGCTACGAGCAGTACTTC.

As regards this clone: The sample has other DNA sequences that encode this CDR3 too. The CDR3 loop reads CASSEAGGTDTQYF. In DNA form, the CDR3 reads TGTGCCAGCAGTGAAGCGGGGGGCACAGATACGCAGTATTTT. The chain employs TRBV6-4 and TRBJ2-3; the match to TRBD2 covers 8 bases. The germline CDR1 and CDR2 sequences are MRHNA and SNTAGT. V was pared by 3 bases and J by 1 base, with 0 bases of the junction left unmatched. This CDR3 has 14 amino acids.

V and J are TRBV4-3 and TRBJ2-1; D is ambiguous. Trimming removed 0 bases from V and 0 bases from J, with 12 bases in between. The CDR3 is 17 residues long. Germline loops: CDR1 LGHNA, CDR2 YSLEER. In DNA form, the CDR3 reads TGCGCCAGCAGCCAAGATCGCGGTCTCATCTCCTACAATGAGCAGTTCTTC. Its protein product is CASSQDRGLISYNEQFF.

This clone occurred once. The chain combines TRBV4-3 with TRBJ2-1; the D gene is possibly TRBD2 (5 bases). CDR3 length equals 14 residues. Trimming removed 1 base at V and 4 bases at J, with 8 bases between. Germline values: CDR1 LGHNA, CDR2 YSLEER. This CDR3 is CASSQVGLYNEQFF. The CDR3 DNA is TGCGCCAGCAGCCAAGTCGGACTTTACAATGAGCAGTTCTTC.

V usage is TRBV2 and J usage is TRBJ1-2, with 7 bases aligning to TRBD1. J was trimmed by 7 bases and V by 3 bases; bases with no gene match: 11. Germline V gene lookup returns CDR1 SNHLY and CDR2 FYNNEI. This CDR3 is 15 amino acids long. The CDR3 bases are TGTGCCAGCAGTGACCCCGGGACAGAGAGACGTGGCTACACCTTC. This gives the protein CASSDPGTERRGYTF.

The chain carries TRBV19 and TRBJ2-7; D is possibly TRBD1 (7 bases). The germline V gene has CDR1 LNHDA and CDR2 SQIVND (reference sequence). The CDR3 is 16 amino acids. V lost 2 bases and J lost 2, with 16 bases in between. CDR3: CASSILTGRGAYEQYF. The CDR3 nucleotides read TGTGCCAGTAGTATACTTACTGGCAGGGGGGCCTACGAGCAGTACTTC.

Here the CDR3 reads CASSFTGELFF. The CDR3 DNA is TGTGCCAGCAGTTTCACCGGGGAGCTGTTTTTT. The chain couples TRBV27 to TRBJ2-2, with D hard to call. V lost 3 bases and J 4 bases, leaving 0 bases between the germline ends. Germline values: CDR1 MNHEY, CDR2 SMNVEV (reference sequence). The CDR3 spans 11 residues.

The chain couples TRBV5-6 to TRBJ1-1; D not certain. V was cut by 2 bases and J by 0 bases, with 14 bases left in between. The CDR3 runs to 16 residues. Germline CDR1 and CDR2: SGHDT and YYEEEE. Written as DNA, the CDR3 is TGTGCCAGCAGCTTACCCGATGGCATAATGAACACTGAAGCTTTCTTT. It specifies CASSLPDGIMNTEAFF.

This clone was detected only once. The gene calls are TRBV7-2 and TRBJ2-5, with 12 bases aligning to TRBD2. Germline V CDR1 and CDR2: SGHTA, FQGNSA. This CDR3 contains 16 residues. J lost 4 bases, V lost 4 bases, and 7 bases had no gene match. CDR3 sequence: CASSSTSGRKGETQYF. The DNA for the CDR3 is TGTGCCAGCAGCTCGACTAGCGGGAGAAAGGGAGAGACCCAGTACTTC.

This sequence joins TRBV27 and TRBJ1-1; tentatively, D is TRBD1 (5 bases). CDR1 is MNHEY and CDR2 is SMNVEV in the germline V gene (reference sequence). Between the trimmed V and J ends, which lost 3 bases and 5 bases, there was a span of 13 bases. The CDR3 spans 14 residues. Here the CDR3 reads CASSLWQGITEAFF. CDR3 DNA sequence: TGTGCCAGCAGTTTGTGGCAGGGTATTACTGAAGCTTTCTTT.

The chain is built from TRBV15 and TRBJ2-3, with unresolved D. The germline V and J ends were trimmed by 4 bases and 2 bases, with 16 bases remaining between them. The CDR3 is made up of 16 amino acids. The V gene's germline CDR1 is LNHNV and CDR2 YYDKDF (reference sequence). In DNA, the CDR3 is TGTGCCACCAGCATGGGCAACTCACTGATCACAGATACGCAGTATTTT. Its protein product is CATSMGNSLITDTQYF.

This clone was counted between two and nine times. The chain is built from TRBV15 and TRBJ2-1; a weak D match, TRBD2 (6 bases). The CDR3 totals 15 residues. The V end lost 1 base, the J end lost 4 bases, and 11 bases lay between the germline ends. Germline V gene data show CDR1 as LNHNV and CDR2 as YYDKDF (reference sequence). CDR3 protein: CATSRGASAYNEQFF. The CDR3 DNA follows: TGTGCCACCAGCAGAGGAGCTAGCGCGTACAATGAGCAGTTCTTC.

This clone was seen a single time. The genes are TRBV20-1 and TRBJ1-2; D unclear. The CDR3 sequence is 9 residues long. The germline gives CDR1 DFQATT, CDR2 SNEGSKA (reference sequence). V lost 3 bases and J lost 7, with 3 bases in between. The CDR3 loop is CSASFGYTF. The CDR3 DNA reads TGCAGTGCTAGTTTTGGCTACACCTTC.

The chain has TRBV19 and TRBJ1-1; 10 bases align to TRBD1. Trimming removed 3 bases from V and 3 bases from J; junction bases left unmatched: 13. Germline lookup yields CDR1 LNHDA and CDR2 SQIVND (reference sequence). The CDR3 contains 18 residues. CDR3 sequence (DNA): TGTGCCAGTAGTATGAGAGGACGGGACAGGGGTAAGGACACTGAAGCTTTCTTT. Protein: CASSMRGRDRGKDTEAFF.

CDR3 in DNA: TGTGCCAGCAGCCGGCTTTCGGGGGATAATGAAAAACTGTTTTTT. Translation: CASSRLSGDNEKLFF. V is TRBV11-2 and J is TRBJ1-4, with a tentative D call TRBD1 (5 bases). Looked up from germline, CDR1 is SGHAT and CDR2 is FQNNGV. V was pared by 5 bases and J by 4 bases, with 14 bases between. The CDR3 is 15 amino acids. Looking up the rest from reference TRBV11-2 and TRBJ1-4 gives the full variable domain: EAGVAQSPRYKIIEKRQSVAFWCNPISGHATLYWYQQILGQGPKLLIQFQNNGVVDDSQLPKDRFSAERLKGVDSTLKIQPAKLEDSAVYLCASSRLSGDNEKLFFGSGTQLSVL.

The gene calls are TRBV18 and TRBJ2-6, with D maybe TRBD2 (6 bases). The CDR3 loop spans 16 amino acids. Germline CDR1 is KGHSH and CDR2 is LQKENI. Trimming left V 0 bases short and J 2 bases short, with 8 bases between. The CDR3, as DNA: TGTGCCAGCTCACCACCCGGGGGTACTGGGGCCAACGTCCTGACTTTC. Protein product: CASSPPGGTGANVLTF.

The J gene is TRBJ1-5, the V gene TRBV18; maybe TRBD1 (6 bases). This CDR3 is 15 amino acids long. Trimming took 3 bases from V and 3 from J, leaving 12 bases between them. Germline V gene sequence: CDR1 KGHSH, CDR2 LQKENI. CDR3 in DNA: TGTGCCAGCTCACCTCCGGACAGCAACAATCAGCCCCAGCATTTT. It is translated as CASSPPDSNNQPQHF.

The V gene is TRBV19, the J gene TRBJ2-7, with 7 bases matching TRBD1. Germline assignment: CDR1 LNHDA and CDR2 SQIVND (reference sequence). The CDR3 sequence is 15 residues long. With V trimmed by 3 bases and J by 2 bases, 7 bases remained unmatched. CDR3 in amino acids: CASSITGDSTYEQYF. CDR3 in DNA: TGTGCCAGTAGTATCACTGGGGACAGCACCTACGAGCAGTACTTC.

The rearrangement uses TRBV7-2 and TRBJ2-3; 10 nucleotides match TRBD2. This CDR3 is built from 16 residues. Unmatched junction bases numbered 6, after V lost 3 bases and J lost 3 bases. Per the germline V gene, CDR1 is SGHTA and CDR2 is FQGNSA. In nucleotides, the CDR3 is TGTGCCAGCAGCTTTCTGGGACTAGCGACTACAGATACGCAGTATTTT. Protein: CASSFLGLATTDTQYF.

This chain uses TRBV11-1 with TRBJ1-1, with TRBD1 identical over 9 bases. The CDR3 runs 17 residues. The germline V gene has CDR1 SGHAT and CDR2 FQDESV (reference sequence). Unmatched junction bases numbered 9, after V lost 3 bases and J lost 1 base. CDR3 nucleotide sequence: TGTGCCAGCAGCTTGACAGGGGGTGAACGGGAGAACACTGAAGCTTTCTTT. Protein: CASSLTGGERENTEAFF.

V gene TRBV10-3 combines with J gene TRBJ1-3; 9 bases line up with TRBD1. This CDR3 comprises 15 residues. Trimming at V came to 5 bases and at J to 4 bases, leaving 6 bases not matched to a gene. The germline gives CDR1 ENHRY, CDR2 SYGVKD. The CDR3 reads CAISKGQGIGNTIYF. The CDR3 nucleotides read TGTGCCATCAGTAAGGGACAGGGAATCGGAAACACCATATATTTT.

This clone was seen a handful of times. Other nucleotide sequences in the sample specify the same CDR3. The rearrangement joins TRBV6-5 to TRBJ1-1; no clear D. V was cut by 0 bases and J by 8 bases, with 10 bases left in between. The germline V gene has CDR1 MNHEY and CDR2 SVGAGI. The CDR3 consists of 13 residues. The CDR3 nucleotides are TGTGCCAGCAGTTACTCCGGGAGTACAGAAGCTTTCTTT. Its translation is CASSYSGSTEAFF.

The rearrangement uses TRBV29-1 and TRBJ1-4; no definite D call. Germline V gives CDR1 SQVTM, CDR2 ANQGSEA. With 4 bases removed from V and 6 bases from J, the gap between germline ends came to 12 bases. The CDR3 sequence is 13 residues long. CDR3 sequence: CSVGYGMDEKLFF. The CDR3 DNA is TGCAGCGTTGGGTACGGGATGGATGAAAAACTGTTTTTT.

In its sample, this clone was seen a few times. The CDR3 spells CASSLPSGGSYEQYF. Here the CDR3 DNA reads TGTGCCAGCAGCTTGCCTAGCGGGGGTTCCTACGAGCAGTACTTC. The chain has TRBV5-6 and TRBJ2-7; 10 bases line up with TRBD2. Germline V gene data show CDR1 as SGHDT and CDR2 as YYEEEE. There are 15 residues in the CDR3. V lost 1 base, J lost 1 base, and 2 bases stayed unmatched.